This TCR beta chain stems from a study of blood T cell repertoires in COVID-19. On the study more broadly: Whether acute or convalescent, the COVID-19 samples came from the United States, Italy and Spain. In each case, the material was cDNA or gDNA derived from T cells, B-cell-depleted T cells, or PBMCs.

Seattle's cohort entered during active infection and was followed longitudinally. Data came from immunoSEQ multiplex PCR; TCRdb stores just in-frame clones and leaves some out. The data contain fewer than 200,000 clones, around four fifths of them singletons. This CDR3 region has 15 residues. The V gene's germline CDR1 is LGHNA and CDR2 YNFKEQ. The V and J ends lost 4 bases and 3 bases, in that order; junction bases with no gene match: 6. Sequencing input: peripheral blood. This chain connects TRBV4-2 to TRBJ2-7, with 10 bases that match TRBD2. The source of this sequence is a woman in her 70s with COVID-19, enrolled during active disease. The CDR3 DNA sequence: TGTGCCAGCAGCCCACGTGGGACTAGCGACTACGAGCAGTACTTC. This gives the protein CASSPRGTSDYEQYF.